The present TCR beta chain was sequenced within a study of cytomegalovirus exposure and HLA in healthy donors. Study-level results: According to a later analysis, TCR clusters from the first cohort tended to co-occur in the 110 or so validation repertoires. The study listed approximately 170 cytomegalovirus-associated TCR beta chains.

Measured with immunoSEQ multiplex PCR; TCRdb has only the in-frame clones, and not every one. The sample consists of about 160,000 clones, 95% to 97% of them appearing once. To note about this clone: As yet, its antigen is unknown.

This TCR came from a woman between 18 and 29 years old in good health and CMV-seronegative. The material sequenced was PBMCs.

The chain's CDR3 is CASSYSRADYGYTF. The CDR3 DNA is TGTGCCAGCAGTTACTCGAGGGCAGATTATGGCTACACCTTC. This sequence joins TRBV6-6 and TRBJ1-2; D is undetermined. Per germline, CDR1 MNHNY and CDR2 SVGAGI (reference sequence). The CDR3 covers 14 residues. The V end lost 0 bases, the J end lost 5 bases, and 10 bases lay between the germline ends.